Here is one TCR beta chain with its context. Antigen: not known. Reanalyzing the 5' RACE reads, TCRdb keeps one entry per CDR3 protein, without DNA. This sample lists under 200,000 distinct CDR3 sequences; its ten largest clones have less than 20%. These data are taken from a study of T cells expressing NK-cell markers. Study in general: Repertoire data for TCR beta were derived from sorted T cells (CD3+CD56+NKG2C+, CD3+CD56+NKG2C- and CD3+CD56-NKG2C+). Out of eight donors sequenced, seven tested HCMV-seropositive and the remaining one seronegative. Overall study results and limits: The contribution of dominant NKG2C+ clonotypes to CD8+ T cells in about six donors was roughly 1.0-7.5%. Among several donors, these clonotypes also ranked first in the CD3+CD56-NKG2C+ fraction.

The CDR3 is made up of 19 amino acids. In germline, CDR1 is KGHDR, CDR2 SFDVKD. The source material was blood T cells: a sorted CD56 or NKG2C T cell subset, CD4+ or CD8+ T cells, or bulk PBMC T cells (not recorded which). The receptor was isolated from a woman aged 18 to 69 in good health. The chain couples TRBV24-1 to TRBJ2-6; TCRdb reports TRBD2, a call that lacks DNA to check it against. CDR3 sequence reads: CATSGPLTSGSSGANVLTF.